Sequencing of this TCR beta chain was carried out in a study of vaccination and CD4 T cells after COVID-19. Across the whole study: The post-COVID sampling time was a median about 95 days after diagnosis, ranging from 35 to 161.

On this clonotype: The target antigen is unknown.

The Oncomine TCR Beta short-read assay sequenced DNA from cultured CD4+ T cells. TCRdb re-derived calls from the PCR reads in MiXCR, one entry per CDR3 protein. The sample shows about 9,500 distinct CDR3 sequences, 66% of them seen only once. As to treatment: approximately nine-day PBMC culture with coronavirus spike peptide pools or control peptides (ViraFEST assay). Researchers reported culturing around 2 million PBMCs per well with approximately 9.1 IU/ml IL-2 and around 9.4 ug/ml peptide pools. Germline CDR1 and CDR2: KGHDR and SFDVKD. V lost 8 bases to trimming and J lost 7 bases, with 16 bases between them. The CDR3 consists of 14 residues.

The rearrangement joins TRBV24-1 to TRBJ1-4; D not resolved. This clonotype originated in a human donor who had recovered from COVID-19. The sequenced sample consisted of CD4+ T cells from blood, cultured in vitro. The CDR3 loop is CATTPARTGEKLFF. The CDR3 DNA reads as TGTGCCACCACCCCAGCGCGGACTGGTGAAAAACTGTTTTTT.